The 3 T cell receptor beta chains below all came from one sample that was sequenced in a study of blood T cell repertoires in COVID-19. Some clones are missing from TCRdb's copy, which holds only in-frame ones; the method was immunoSEQ multiplex PCR. The sample yields 360,000 or so clones, about four fifths seen once. Material for sequencing was PBMCs or T cells enriched from blood (not recorded which). These receptors were obtained from a woman in her forties or fifties who had recovered from COVID-19.

The rearrangement links TRBV5-5 to TRBJ1-1; no clear D gene. The germline gives CDR1 SGHKS, CDR2 YYEKEE (reference sequence). The CDR3 runs to 13 residues. V was pared by 0 bases and J by 2 bases, with 5 bases between. CDR3 region: CASSLGPNTEAFF. CDR3 sequence (DNA): TGTGCCAGCAGCTTGGGTCCTAACACTGAAGCTTTCTTT.

The chain joins TRBV4-1 to TRBJ1-1; D not certain. CDR1 MGHRA and CDR2 YSYEKL come from the germline V gene. Trimming removed 2 bases at V and 2 bases at J, with 18 bases between. The CDR3 covers 17 residues. The CDR3 nucleotides are TGCGCCAGCAGCCAACCCCACGAACTGGGCCTAAACACTGAAGCTTTCTTT. Translated: CASSQPHELGLNTEAFF.

This chain links TRBV4-2 with TRBJ1-6, with a weak D call TRBD1 (6 bases). Trimming removed 1 base at V and 8 bases at J, with 21 bases between. Looked up from germline, CDR1 is LGHNA and CDR2 is YNFKEQ. The CDR3 loop spans 18 amino acids. The CDR3 loop is CASSQVQAGEGWDSPLHF. The CDR3 coding sequence is TGTGCCAGCAGCCAAGTTCAGGCAGGGGAAGGGTGGGATTCACCCCTCCACTTT.